This T cell receptor beta chain was identified in a study of regulatory T cells in long-lasting Graves disease. Study details: The criterion for persistent Graves' disease was over 5 years of antithyroid drugs with positive TSH receptor antibodies.

A remark on this clonotype: Its antigen is as yet unknown.

Study-wide results and limits: Persistent disease exhibited a predilection for TRBV28, TRBJ1-2 and TRBJ2-5. Persistent Graves' disease cases displayed lower TCR diversity than newly diagnosed ones. Only peripheral blood was studied, not thyroid tissue.

Building of the TCR beta libraries involved iRepertoire HTBI primers and Arm-PCR of CDR3 regions. One entry per CDR3 protein results from TCRdb running MiXCR on the multiplex PCR reads. The sample records 450,000 or so distinct CDR3 sequences, around 21% being singletons. Documented time point: persistent/refractory GD, antithyroid drugs over 5 years with positive TRAb. RNA extracted from PBMCs served as the sequencing template. Germline assignment: CDR1 DFQATT and CDR2 SNEGSKA (reference sequence). The CDR3 is 13 residues long. The V and J ends lost 3 bases and 4 bases respectively, with 12 bases between them.

The genes are TRBV20-1 and TRBJ2-5, with D uncertain. The receptor's source is a female donor with Graves disease. Sample: peripheral blood mononuclear cells (PBMCs), taken when the disease was refractory, from a patient treated with antithyroid drugs. The CDR3 DNA reads TGCAGTGCTAGGGGTCCGGCGCGAGAGACCCAGTACTTC. Residues: CSARGPARETQYF.